The clone carrying this TCR beta chain came up once. The record originates from a study of control samples from healthy donors and cancer patients. The CDR3 totals 15 residues. Trimming stripped 2 bases from V and 5 bases from J, with 15 bases between. CDR1 is MNHEY, CDR2 SVGAGI, per germline. Produced via immunoSEQ multiplex PCR; TCRdb's table is partial and in-frame only. Of almost 85,000 clones listed, just under 95% were seen once; the top ten hold around 5%. Sequenced material: blood. The genes are TRBV6-5 and TRBJ2-5; tentative D call: TRBD2 (6 bases). The sequence derives from a woman aged 18-30 years in good health. The CDR3 region is CASSYAAFGGETQYF. The CDR3 DNA is TGTGCCAGCAGTTACGCGGCCTTCGGAGGGGAGACCCAGTACTTC.